One sample yielded the 20 T cell receptor beta chains listed below, sequenced in a study of blood T cell repertoires in COVID-19. Method: immunoSEQ multiplex PCR; TCRdb's copy keeps in-frame clones and lacks some. The sample carries some 190,000 clones, about 84% recorded once. The sequenced sample consisted of peripheral blood. The source is a woman over 75 with COVID-19, enrolled during active disease.

The genes are TRBV5-1 and TRBJ2-3; 10 positions agree with TRBD1. This CDR3 has 14 amino acids. After removal of 4 bases from V and 7 bases from J, the junction contained 6 bases not matched to a gene. CDR1 SGHRS and CDR2 YFSETQ come from the germline V gene. CDR3 region: CASSLGQGSNTQYF. In DNA form, the CDR3 reads TGCGCCAGCAGCCTGGGACAGGGGTCGAATACGCAGTATTTT.

This clone has only one observation. The gene calls are TRBV27 and TRBJ2-3; tentative D call: TRBD1 (6 bases). V lost 3 bases, J lost 1 base, and 8 bases lay in between. CDR3 length: 14 amino acids. Germline V gene data show CDR1 as MNHEY and CDR2 as SMNVEV (reference sequence). In DNA form, the CDR3 reads TGTGCCAGCAGTTTGCACAGGGGCACAGATACGCAGTATTTT. Amino acid sequence: CASSLHRGTDTQYF.

The rearrangement links TRBV7-6 to TRBJ2-1; 10 bases match TRBD2. The CDR3 loop spans 18 amino acids. CDR1 SGHVS and CDR2 FNYEAQ come from the germline V gene. The ends lost 4 bases at V and 3 bases at J; junction bases unmatched: 12. The CDR3 is CASSSPLLGTSVYNEQFF. As DNA, the CDR3 is TGTGCCAGCAGCTCCCCCCTCCTCGGGACTAGCGTCTACAATGAGCAGTTCTTC.

V gene TRBV5-8 combines with J gene TRBJ1-4, with unresolved D. Germline V CDR1 and CDR2: SGHTS, YDEGEE. The CDR3 consists of 16 residues. The V end lost 4 bases, the J end lost 4 bases, and 17 bases lay between the germline ends. In DNA, the CDR3 is TGTGCCAGCAGCCCCGGACTAGGGCAGGATAATGAAAAACTGTTTTTT. Protein sequence: CASSPGLGQDNEKLFF.

This clone has only one observation. The V call is TRBV7-6, the J call TRBJ2-2, with D maybe TRBD1 (6 bases). The CDR3 loop spans 15 amino acids. In germline, CDR1 is SGHVS, CDR2 FNYEAQ. The ends were cut back, 3 bases at V and 4 bases at J, with 12 bases in the middle. CDR3 sequence: CASSFSQGGTGELFF. DNA of the CDR3: TGTGCCAGCAGCTTTTCACAGGGTGGCACCGGGGAGCTGTTTTTT.

CDR3 DNA sequence: TGTGCCACCAGCAGGGCCAGGGCCATTAATGAAAAACTGTTTTTT. This sequence encodes CATSRARAINEKLFF. This chain uses TRBV15 with TRBJ1-4; D may be TRBD1 (5 bases). Trimming cost V 3 bases and J 4 bases, with 12 bases left between them. The CDR3 sequence is 15 residues long. The germline V gene has CDR1 LNHNV and CDR2 YYDKDF (reference sequence).

The chain combines TRBV3-1 (or the pseudogene TRBV3-2) with TRBJ1-6; D remains unclear. Germline V CDR1 and CDR2: LGHDT, YNNKEL (reference sequence). Deletions cut 4 bases from V and 9 bases from J, with 7 bases between. This CDR3 comprises 12 residues. The CDR3 region is CASSPGISPLHF. The CDR3 nucleotides read TGTGCCAGCAGCCCCGGGATTTCACCCCTCCACTTT.

The chain has TRBV12-3 or TRBV12-4 and TRBJ2-1; D might be TRBD1 (6 bases). This CDR3 contains 13 residues. The V gene lost 5 bases and the J gene lost 8 bases, with 13 bases spanning the gap. The CDR3 here is CASSTTGSHEQFF. The CDR3, as DNA: TGTGCCAGCAGTACCACAGGGTCCCATGAGCAGTTCTTC.

There are a few counts of this clone. This chain joins TRBV29-1 and TRBJ2-1; D is unresolved. Trimming left V 3 bases short and J 4 bases short, with 10 bases between. This CDR3 is built from 13 residues. CDR1 is SQVTM and CDR2 is ANQGSEA in the germline V gene. The CDR3 protein is CSVDETSYNEQFF. The CDR3, as DNA: TGCAGCGTTGATGAGACAAGTTACAATGAGCAGTTCTTC.

This rearrangement joins TRBV10-3 to TRBJ2-7, with TRBD1 matching 8 bases. The CDR3 loop spans 13 amino acids. The trim removed 6 bases at V and 2 bases at J, leaving 3 bases unmatched. The V gene's germline CDR1 is ENHRY and CDR2 SYGVKD. The CDR3 here is CAISLQGAYEQYF. In nucleotides, the CDR3 is TGTGCCATCAGCTTACAGGGGGCCTACGAGCAGTACTTC.

There are a few counts of this clone. V and J are TRBV7-9 and TRBJ2-7; 10 bases line up with TRBD1. The germline V gene has CDR1 SEHNR and CDR2 FQNEAQ (reference sequence). This CDR3 has 15 amino acids. V shed 3 bases, J shed 5 bases, and the junction held 7 bases outside the gene matches. CDR3 nucleotide sequence: TGTGCCAGCAGCTTTACCGGGACAGGGGACCACGAGCAGTACTTC. It yields the protein CASSFTGTGDHEQYF.

CDR3 residues: CASSLRSGSSYNEQFF. The CDR3 nucleotides are TGTGCCAGCAGTTTACGTAGCGGCAGCTCCTACAATGAGCAGTTCTTC. The genes are TRBV27 and TRBJ2-1; D perhaps matches TRBD2 (6 bases). Germline assignment: CDR1 MNHEY and CDR2 SMNVEV (reference sequence). CDR3 size: 16 residues. Trimming removed 2 bases from V and 0 bases from J, with 11 bases in between.

The genes are TRBV15 and TRBJ2-1; TRBD2 aligns across 10 bases. The germline V gene encodes CDR1 LNHNV and CDR2 YYDKDF (reference sequence). The CDR3 runs to 14 residues. J gave up 10 bases and V 8 bases, and 11 bases lay outside the gene matches. Here the CDR3 DNA reads TGTGCCACCCGGGATATAGCGGGAGGAACCGAGCAGTTCTTC. It specifies CATRDIAGGTEQFF.

J is TRBJ1-5 and V is TRBV6-5, with 8 bases that match TRBD1. In germline, CDR1 is MNHEY, CDR2 SVGAGI. The CDR3 length is 14 residues. With V trimmed by 6 bases and J by 7 bases, 8 bases remained unmatched. CDR3 protein: CASSPDRGWQPQHF. CDR3 DNA sequence: TGTGCCAGCAGCCCCGACAGGGGTTGGCAGCCCCAGCATTTT.

This chain joins TRBV19 and TRBJ1-2, with 9 bases identical to TRBD1. This CDR3 has 17 amino acids. Germline V gene lookup returns CDR1 LNHDA and CDR2 SQIVND (reference sequence). Trimming cost V 8 bases and J 4 bases; bases outside gene matches: 17. CDR3 coding DNA: TGTGCCAGTCACACCGGGACAGGGCAGAACCGGGTCTATGGCTACACCTTC. It specifies CASHTGTGQNRVYGYTF.

This clone was recorded a few times. The chain carries TRBV5-1 and TRBJ1-2; 8 nucleotides align to TRBD1. This CDR3 comprises 13 residues. Germline loops: CDR1 SGHRS, CDR2 YFSETQ. Trimming removed 4 bases from V and 7 bases from J; junction bases left unmatched: 6. Here the CDR3 reads CASSTGQVLGYTF. The DNA for the CDR3 is TGCGCCAGCAGCACGGGACAGGTCCTTGGCTACACCTTC.

The chain recombines TRBV2 with TRBJ2-3, with D possibly matching TRBD2 (5 bases). Germline CDR1 reads SNHLY; CDR2 reads FYNNEI. Trimming removed 5 bases from V and 1 base from J, with 10 bases in between. The CDR3 is made up of 14 amino acids. This CDR3 reads CASSQTRGTDTQYF. The CDR3 DNA reads as TGTGCCAGCAGTCAAACTAGGGGCACAGATACGCAGTATTTT.

V and J are TRBV15 and TRBJ1-1; weak D call: TRBD1 (6 bases). The germline gives CDR1 LNHNV, CDR2 YYDKDF (reference sequence). The germline V and J ends were trimmed by 0 bases and 4 bases, with 18 bases remaining between them. The CDR3 extends over 17 amino acids. The CDR3 sequence is CATSRESSDRMGTEAFF. The DNA for the CDR3 is TGTGCCACCAGCAGAGAGTCTTCGGACAGAATGGGCACTGAAGCTTTCTTT. The variable domain in full, with the rest retrieved from reference TRBV15 and TRBJ1-1, is DAMVIQNPRYQVTQFGKPVTLSCSQTLNHNVMYWYQQKSSQAPKLLFHYYDKDFNNEADTPDNFQSRRPNTSFCFLDIRSPGLGDTAMYLCATSRESSDRMGTEAFFGQGTRLTVV.

The chain carries TRBV7-9 and TRBJ1-2, with D possibly TRBD1 on 6 matching bases. The V gene's germline CDR1 is SEHNR and CDR2 FQNEAQ (reference sequence). Trimming stripped 1 base from V and 6 bases from J, with 12 bases between. This CDR3 is 14 amino acids long. The DNA for the CDR3 is TGTGCCAGCAGCTTAGTTGCAGGGGCTGATGGCTACACCTTC. It is translated as CASSLVAGADGYTF.

V gene TRBV24-1 combines with J gene TRBJ2-1, with 9 bases aligning to TRBD2. J gave up 10 bases and V 4 bases, and 13 bases lay outside the gene matches. Looked up from germline, CDR1 is KGHDR and CDR2 is SFDVKD. The CDR3 runs 16 residues. The CDR3 region has the DNA TGTGCCACCAGTGAAAGAGCGGGAGGTATCTTGGGCGAGCAGTTCTTC. As protein: CATSERAGGILGEQFF.